This T cell receptor beta chain is drawn from a study of cytomegalovirus exposure and HLA in healthy donors. The PCR contained 60 Vbeta and 13 Jbeta primers. The protocol was immunoSEQ multiplex PCR, while the TCRdb copy is restricted to in-frame clones and leaves out a portion. The sample has 200,000 to 250,000 clones. The CDR3 totals 17 residues. V lost 1 base to trimming and J lost 4 bases; unmatched junction nucleotides: 8. Germline lookup yields CDR1 MGHDK and CDR2 SYGVNS. This clonotype originated in a girl aged 2-9 years in good health and CMV-seropositive. This chain uses TRBV25-1 with TRBJ1-2; 11 bases line up with TRBD1. Sample: PBMCs. The CDR3 loop is CASSESDRGPQLYGYTF. DNA of the CDR3: TGTGCCAGCAGTGAATCGGACAGGGGGCCCCAACTCTATGGCTACACCTTC.